This T cell receptor (beta chain) was sequenced during a study of T cell repertoires in cytomegalovirus infection (dated by TCRdb to 2018 to 2020). Describing the broader study: Donor HLA type was relevant to the analysis, because carriage of CMV infection together with the matching HLA type was indicated by public TCR beta signatures. Points the paper makes about the study in general: The ex vivo response was dominated by HLA-C-restricted CMV-specific TCR beta clonotypes, and the single most frequent clonotype in two of eight donors was supplied by these HLA-C-restricted clonotypes. In both this cohort and an independent cohort of 350 or so donors, the cumulative frequency of public TCR beta family members distinguished carriers of CMV infection plus the relevant HLA type.

This clonotype was detected once. Its antigen is not yet known. No much larger clonotype is one base removed from it; base qualities were not supplied. Evidence from one read is weak. The CDR1 and CDR2 encoded by the germline V gene (reference sequence) are SGHKS and YYEKEE. CDR3 length: 14 amino acids, cysteine to phenylalanine. This entry keeps only the CDR3 DNA: 42 bases, framed from base 1. The V end loses 0 bases and the J end loses 8 bases, and a stretch of 14 bases separates them. The data were produced on an Illumina HiSeq 1500. The public sequencing data were trimmed at Q25 with fastp and processed into clonotypes with MiXCR by TCRdb, which kept only in-frame beta chains. Rows with one shared CDR3 protein collapse into an entry with the most common genes and DNA. This sample has 200,000 to 300,000 distinct CDR3 sequences in its table, and roughly 15% of those were observed once. Around 8.8% of the sample is held by the ten biggest clonotypes.

This TCR came from a human donor in good health (CMV status not recorded). Some clones in this sample may be carry-over from other donors' samples. The V and J segments used are TRBV5-5 and TRBJ1-2; too little of a D gene remains to name it. The sample comprised PBMCs. The DNA sequence follows: TGTGCCAGCAGCTTGGAGAGCAGGACTAGCGGCTACACCTTC. Its translation reads: CASSLESRTSGYTF.